The 17 T cell receptor beta chains reported below all come from one sample, sequenced in a study of sequential checkpoint blockade in melanoma (dated by TCRdb to about 2019). The treatment or condition label of this sample denotes: randomized to nivolumab then ipilimumab (arm A) or the reverse (arm B). The library was prepared using the immunoSEQ multiplex PCR assay. TCRdb limited this immuneACCESS table to in-frame rearrangements with V and J called. A share of clones is missing; checked studies link under half to unresolved V genes, and the rest is unexplained. The sample has roughly 9,100 clones on record, roughly 90% of them singletons. The top ten clonotypes cover approximately 14% of the sample. The sequences come from CD8+ T cells sorted from blood (inferred from file names), collected from a patient given nivolumab and ipilimumab in sequence. These TCRs come from a human donor with melanoma.

The chain links TRBV7-3 to TRBJ1-1, with a weak D call TRBD1 (6 bases). V shed 5 bases and J shed 1 base, with 8 bases lying between them. CDR1 is SGHTA and CDR2 is FQGTGA in the germline V gene. This CDR3 is built from 13 residues. In nucleotides, the CDR3 is TGTGCCAGCAGCCTGACAGGGAACACTGAAGCTTTCTTT. Amino acids: CASSLTGNTEAFF.

The chain couples TRBV27 to TRBJ2-7; a weak D match, TRBD2 (7 bases). Germline lookup yields CDR1 MNHEY and CDR2 SMNVEV (reference sequence). The CDR3 contains 15 residues. V lost 0 bases and J lost 7, with 16 bases in between. CDR3 region: CASSLSMGGGWEQYV. CDR3 coding DNA: TGTGCCAGCAGTTTATCGATGGGAGGGGGGTGGGAGCAGTACGTC.

The chain carries TRBV5-6 and TRBJ1-4; D is perhaps TRBD1 (5 bases). Trimming cost V 4 bases and J 8 bases, with 18 bases left between them. Germline CDR1 reads SGHDT; CDR2 reads YYEEEE. This CDR3 contains 15 residues. The CDR3 DNA follows: TGTGCCAGCAGCCTGAACAGGTTTGGGCGGGAAAAACTGTTTTTT. Protein sequence: CASSLNRFGREKLFF.

The V call is TRBV6-5, the J call TRBJ1-2, with D possibly matching TRBD1 (6 bases). This CDR3 region has 15 residues. Trimming pared 3 bases from V and 6 bases from J, leaving 17 bases between. Per the germline V gene, CDR1 is MNHEY and CDR2 is SVGAGI. CDR3 loop: CASSYQAGVSHGYTF. In DNA, the CDR3 is TGTGCCAGCAGTTATCAGGCAGGGGTTTCCCATGGCTACACCTTC.

This rearrangement joins TRBV9 to TRBJ1-2, with D perhaps TRBD1 (5 bases). The V gene lost 5 bases and the J gene lost 0 bases, with 8 bases spanning the gap. CDR1 SGDLS and CDR2 YYNGEE come from the germline V gene. This CDR3 spans 13 amino acids. CDR3 sequence reads: CASRATANYGYTF. The DNA of the CDR3 is TGTGCCAGCAGAGCGACAGCTAACTATGGCTACACCTTC.

V usage is TRBV2 and J usage is TRBJ1-2, with D perhaps TRBD1 (5 bases). Trimming stripped 5 bases from V and 6 bases from J, with 16 bases between. The CDR3 totals 14 residues. Germline CDR1 SNHLY, CDR2 FYNNEI. CDR3 bases: TGTGCCAGCAGTCCGTGGGCTGGGGCCGATGGCTACACCTTC. The encoded protein is CASSPWAGADGYTF.

The chain carries TRBV7-9 and TRBJ1-2; the match to TRBD1 covers 7 bases. CDR1 and CDR2 (germline): SEHNR, FQNEAQ (reference sequence). V shed 2 bases and J 2 bases; nucleotides not matched to a gene: 5. The CDR3 has 15 residues. The CDR3 nucleotides are TGTGCCAGCAGCTTACCGGGACAGATGAACTATGGCTACACCTTC. Translating gives CASSLPGQMNYGYTF.

The chain has TRBV29-1 and TRBJ1-3; weak D call: TRBD1 (5 bases). Trimming took 4 bases from V and 0 from J, leaving 13 bases between them. The CDR3 runs to 15 residues. The germline CDR1 and CDR2 sequences are SQVTM and ANQGSEA. The CDR3 DNA follows: TGCAGCGTTGTGGGGGGTACTACCTCTGGAAACACCATATATTTT. Amino acid sequence: CSVVGGTTSGNTIYF. Filled out from reference TRBV29-1 and TRBJ1-3, the complete variable domain reads SAVISQKPSRDICQRGTSLTIQCQVDSQVTMMFWYRQQPGQSLTLIATANQGSEATYESGFVIDKFPISRPNLTFSTLTVSNMSPEDSSIYLCSVVGGTTSGNTIYFGEGSWLTVV.

This clone appeared a single time. V usage is TRBV7-9 and J usage is TRBJ2-7; possible D gene TRBD1, 5 bases. Trimming took off 1 base at V and 1 base at J, with 8 bases between the two ends. The germline V gene has CDR1 SEHNR and CDR2 FQNEAQ (reference sequence). The CDR3 totals 14 residues. The CDR3 coding sequence is TGTGCCAGCAGCTTAGGTGGGGCTTCCTACGAGCAGTACTTC. This encodes CASSLGGASYEQYF.

This rearrangement joins TRBV28 to TRBJ2-7; tentatively, D is TRBD1 (5 bases). CDR1 MDHEN and CDR2 SYDVKM come from the germline V gene. Trimming left V 3 bases short and J 0 bases short, with 18 bases between. The CDR3 covers 17 residues. CDR3 nucleotides: TGTGCCAGCAGTTTTGGGGCAGGGTTCCACAACTCCTACGAGCAGTACTTC. Its protein is CASSFGAGFHNSYEQYF.

This clone was counted between two and nine times. The chain is built from TRBV7-6 and TRBJ1-2; D unresolved. The CDR3 is made up of 12 amino acids. Per the germline V gene, CDR1 is SGHVS and CDR2 is FNYEAQ. This chain's CDR3 is CAVEETIYGYTF. The CDR3 nucleotides are TGTGCAGTGGAGGAGACGATCTATGGCTACACCTTC. Variable domain in full (rest from reference TRBV7-6 and TRBJ1-2): GAGVSQSPRYKVTKRGQDVALRCDPISGHVSLYWYRQALGQGPEFLTYFNYEAQQDKSGLPNDRFSAERPEGSISTLTIQRTEQRDSAMYRCAVEETIYGYTFGSGTRLTVV.

The chain carries TRBV5-4 and TRBJ2-7, with 11 nucleotides matching TRBD1. V shed 0 bases, J shed 3 bases, and the junction held 2 bases outside the gene matches. The CDR3 is 15 residues long. The germline V gene encodes CDR1 SGHNT and CDR2 YYREEE (reference sequence). The CDR3 coding sequence is TGTGCCAGCAGCTTGGAGGGACAGGGGGACTACGAGCAGTACTTC. It encodes CASSLEGQGDYEQYF. Combining the CDR3 with reference TRBV5-4 and TRBJ2-7 gives the whole variable domain ETGVTQSPTHLIKTRGQQVTLRCSSQSGHNTVSWYQQALGQGPQFIFQYYREEENGRGNFPPRFSGLQFPNYSSELNVNALELDDSALYLCASSLEGQGDYEQYFGPGTRLTVT.

This clone turned up a few times. J is TRBJ1-3 and V is TRBV28, with D hard to call. V was pared by 4 bases and J by 3 bases, with 19 bases between. Germline assignment: CDR1 MDHEN and CDR2 SYDVKM. This CDR3 has 17 residues. This chain's CDR3 is CASSSYTRADFGNTIYF. CDR3 coding DNA: TGTGCCAGCAGTTCATATACCCGAGCTGACTTTGGAAACACCATATATTTT.

This clone was picked up one time. The V and J genes are TRBV4-1 and TRBJ2-7, with a possible D match to TRBD2 (6 bases). The CDR3 sequence is 16 residues long. Germline loops: CDR1 MGHRA, CDR2 YSYEKL. Deletions cut 1 base from V and 3 bases from J, with 16 bases between. The CDR3 DNA follows: TGCGCCAGCAGCCAAGGGGTAAGGGCGGGATTCTACGAGCAGTACGTC. Translation: CASSQGVRAGFYEQYV.

The genes are TRBV28 and TRBJ1-2; perhaps TRBD1 as D (5 bases). This CDR3 is 11 amino acids long. Germline V gene data show CDR1 as MDHEN and CDR2 as SYDVKM. The V gene lost 6 bases and the J gene lost 8 bases, with 10 bases spanning the gap. The CDR3 loop is CASSPTGGYTF. CDR3 sequence (DNA): TGTGCCAGCAGCCCTACAGGAGGCTACACCTTC.

The chain couples TRBV19 to TRBJ2-1; 7 bases fit TRBD1. Germline V gene lookup returns CDR1 LNHDA and CDR2 SQIVND (reference sequence). The CDR3 totals 19 residues. The junction had 26 bases not matched to a gene; V was cut back by 8 bases and J by 7 bases. The CDR3 DNA reads as TGTGCCAGTGACATAACCCATCCGGACAGGCGCTTCTTAGTAAATGAGCAGTTCTTC. It encodes CASDITHPDRRFLVNEQFF.

This chain uses TRBV19 with TRBJ1-1, with no clear D. This CDR3 is built from 14 residues. Germline CDR1 and CDR2: LNHDA and SQIVND (reference sequence). The ends were cut back, 0 bases at V and 7 bases at J, with 12 bases in the middle. The CDR3 coding sequence is TGTGCCAGTAGTATAGAAGCGGGAGACATTGAAGCTTTCTTT. Encoded protein: CASSIEAGDIEAFF. The entire variable domain, with the rest obtained from reference TRBV19 and TRBJ1-1, is as follows: DGGITQSPKYLFRKEGQNVTLSCEQNLNHDAMYWYRQDPGQGLRLIYYSQIVNDFQKGDIAEGYSVSREKKESFPLTVTSAQKNPTAFYLCASSIEAGDIEAFFGQGTRLTVV.